The rows below give T cell receptor beta chains drawn from one sample of a study of T cell responses to AZD1222 COVID-19 vaccine. Repertoires were generated with immunoSEQ multiplex PCR, while TCRdb's copy carries only in-frame clones and drops some. The table shows roughly 140,000 clones, with approximately 88% occurring only once. The sample consisted of peripheral blood, taken on day 0 of MenACWY control vaccination. The receptors here all came from an adult in good health. CDR3s include the opening cysteine and the closing phenylalanine or tryptophan. The order of the fields is J gene, V gene, CDR3 protein.

TRBJ1-6,TRBV14,CASSQLGLAANSPLHF
TRBJ1-1,TRBV14,CASSEQESTEAFF
TRBJ1-4,TRBV3-1/TRBV3-2,CASSPTRQGWDENLFF
TRBJ1-1,TRBV7-2,CASSFLRVNTEAFF
TRBJ2-3,TRBV7-8,CASSLGTDTQYF
TRBJ1-2,TRBV30,CAWKGPTNYGYTF
TRBJ2-3,TRBV7-8,CGSTRGGFPYTDTQYF
TRBJ1-6,TRBV28,CASSSWTGGNSPLHF
TRBJ2-1,TRBV10-3,CAISEASYEQFF
TRBJ2-5,TRBV5-5,CASSPRDRAYRGETQYF
TRBJ2-7,TRBV5-1,CASSLVEGAYEQYF
TRBJ2-6,TRBV19,CASSQYRSGANVLTF
TRBJ2-3,TRBV14,CASSQVRAGAGTQYF
TRBJ2-5,TRBV5-1,CASSTLASQQETQYF
TRBJ1-6,TRBV5-1,CASREGTDSPLHF
TRBJ2-1,TRBV13,CASSSGVDNEQFF
TRBJ2-3,TRBV4-3,CASSQVVGKGGTQYF
TRBJ1-2,TRBV19,CASSMWNRLNYGYTF
TRBJ2-4,TRBV7-8,CASSFAAGGSKNIQYF
TRBJ2-7,TRBV27,CASSFPGAYEQYF
TRBJ1-1,TRBV7-2,CASSLSGYTEAFF
TRBJ2-2,TRBV4-2,CASSQASGGTGELFF
TRBJ1-5,TRBV6-2/TRBV6-3,CASSPPGQGLPQHF
TRBJ1-1,TRBV4-2,CASSQPGLRGRNTEAFF
TRBJ1-1,TRBV30,CAWSLGHSGNTEAFF
TRBJ2-3,TRBV10-3,CAISESRAVTDTQYF
TRBJ2-2,TRBV7-2,CASSPSTGELFF
TRBJ2-7,TRBV5-5,CASSQAGQGYEQYF
TRBJ1-1,TRBV18,CASSPQGAAEAFF
TRBJ1-3,TRBV11-2,CASSLFSSGNTIYF
TRBJ1-1,TRBV27,CASSLYFGGLNTEAFF
TRBJ2-3,TRBV5-4,CASTTRGFETDTQYF
TRBJ2-3,TRBV18,CASSQYRTEGTDTQYF
TRBJ1-2,TRBV28,CASSSFDRGLSGYTF
TRBJ2-1,TRBV30,CAWVAGLHPSLNEQFF
TRBJ1-5,TRBV4-2,CASSQESRAQPQHF
TRBJ1-2,TRBV28,CASSTTGSNYGYTF
TRBJ2-7,TRBV27,CASSFGTGGNYEQYF
TRBJ1-2,TRBV9,CASTLGGQVDYGYTF
TRBJ2-3,TRBV18,CASVGQGHTDTQYF
TRBJ1-2,TRBV4-3,CASSQETGFRGYTF
TRBJ2-6,TRBV28,CASRWRRSSGANVLTF
TRBJ2-1,TRBV10-3,CAISSQVTGNNEQFF
TRBJ2-5,TRBV20-1,CSAGWETQYF
TRBJ2-1,TRBV5-1,CASSLASLNEQFF
TRBJ2-7,TRBV2,CASGGEQYF
TRBJ2-1,TRBV9,CASSRQGGFEQFF
TRBJ2-1,TRBV7-3,CASSARDSYNEQFF
TRBJ1-5,TRBV11-2,CASSLGVLGSQPQHF
TRBJ1-6,TRBV5-6,CASTVAGHAYNSPLHF
TRBJ1-2,TRBV4-1,CASSHREGARGYTF
TRBJ2-5,TRBV20-1,CSARADWAEYF
TRBJ1-5,TRBV7-6,CASSLGQGWNQPQHF
TRBJ2-3,TRBV7-3,CASSLTGTTDTQYF
TRBJ2-5,TRBV6-2/TRBV6-3,CASSIAGGSQGTQYF
TRBJ1-1,TRBV11-2,CASSLDPALNTEAFF